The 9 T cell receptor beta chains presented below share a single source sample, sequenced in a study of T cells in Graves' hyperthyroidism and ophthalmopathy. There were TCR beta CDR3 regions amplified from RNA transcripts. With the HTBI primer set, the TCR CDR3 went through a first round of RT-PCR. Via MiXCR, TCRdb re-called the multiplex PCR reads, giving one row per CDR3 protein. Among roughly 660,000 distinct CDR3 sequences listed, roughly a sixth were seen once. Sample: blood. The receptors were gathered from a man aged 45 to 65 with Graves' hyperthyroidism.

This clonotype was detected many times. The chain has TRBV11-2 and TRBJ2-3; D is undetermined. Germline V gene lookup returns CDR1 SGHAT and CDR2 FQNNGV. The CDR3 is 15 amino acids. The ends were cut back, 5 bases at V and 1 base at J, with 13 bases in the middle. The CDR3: CASSHYKSGTDTQYF. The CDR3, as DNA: TGTGCCAGCAGCCACTATAAGAGCGGCACAGATACGCAGTATTTT.

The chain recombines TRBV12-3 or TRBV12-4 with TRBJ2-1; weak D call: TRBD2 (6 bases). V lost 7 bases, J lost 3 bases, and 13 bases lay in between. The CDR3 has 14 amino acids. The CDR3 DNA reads TGTGCCAGCACCCGAGCGGGTTTCTACAATGAGCAGTTCTTC. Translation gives CASTRAGFYNEQFF.

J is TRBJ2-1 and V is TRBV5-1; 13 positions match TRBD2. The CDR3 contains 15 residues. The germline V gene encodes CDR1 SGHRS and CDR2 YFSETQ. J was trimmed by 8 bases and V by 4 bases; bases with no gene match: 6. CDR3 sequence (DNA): TGCGCCAGCAGCCCGGGGACTAGCGGGATTCATGAGCAGTTCTTC. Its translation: CASSPGTSGIHEQFF.

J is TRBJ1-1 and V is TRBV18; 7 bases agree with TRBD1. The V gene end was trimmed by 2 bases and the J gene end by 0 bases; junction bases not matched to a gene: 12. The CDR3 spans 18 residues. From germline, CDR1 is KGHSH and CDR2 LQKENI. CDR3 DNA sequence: TGTGCCAGCTCACCAGGGTCGAGGGCAGGGGGGATGAACACTGAAGCTTTCTTT. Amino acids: CASSPGSRAGGMNTEAFF.

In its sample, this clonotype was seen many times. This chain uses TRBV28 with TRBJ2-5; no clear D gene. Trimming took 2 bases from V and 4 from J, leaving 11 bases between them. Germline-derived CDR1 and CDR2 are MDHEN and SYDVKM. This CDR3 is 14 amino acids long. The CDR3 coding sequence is TGTGCCAGCAGTTTAAAAGAGAGGTTAGAGACCCAGTACTTC. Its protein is CASSLKERLETQYF.

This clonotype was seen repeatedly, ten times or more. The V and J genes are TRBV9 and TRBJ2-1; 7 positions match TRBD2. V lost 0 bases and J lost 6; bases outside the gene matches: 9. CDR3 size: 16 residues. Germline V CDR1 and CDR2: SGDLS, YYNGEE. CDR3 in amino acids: CASSVVTREDRNEQFF. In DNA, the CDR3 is TGTGCCAGCAGCGTAGTTACCCGGGAGGATCGCAATGAGCAGTTCTTC. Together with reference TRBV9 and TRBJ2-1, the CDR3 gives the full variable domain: DSGVTQTPKHLITATGQRVTLRCSPRSGDLSVYWYQQSLDQGLQFLIQYYNGEERAKGNILERFSAQQFPDLHSELNLSSLELGDSALYFCASSVVTREDRNEQFFGPGTRLTVL.

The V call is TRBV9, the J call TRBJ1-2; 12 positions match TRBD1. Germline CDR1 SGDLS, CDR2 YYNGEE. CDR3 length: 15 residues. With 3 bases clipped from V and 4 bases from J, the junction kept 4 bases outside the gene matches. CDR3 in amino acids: CASSAGTGGFYGYTF. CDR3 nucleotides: TGTGCCAGCAGCGCCGGGACAGGGGGCTTCTATGGCTACACCTTC.

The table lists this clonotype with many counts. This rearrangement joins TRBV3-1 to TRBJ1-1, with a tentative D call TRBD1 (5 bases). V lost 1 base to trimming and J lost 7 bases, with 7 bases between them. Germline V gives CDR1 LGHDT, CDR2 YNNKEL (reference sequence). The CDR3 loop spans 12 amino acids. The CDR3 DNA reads TGTGCCAGCAGCCAAGGACAGAGTGAAGCTTTCTTT. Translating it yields CASSQGQSEAFF.

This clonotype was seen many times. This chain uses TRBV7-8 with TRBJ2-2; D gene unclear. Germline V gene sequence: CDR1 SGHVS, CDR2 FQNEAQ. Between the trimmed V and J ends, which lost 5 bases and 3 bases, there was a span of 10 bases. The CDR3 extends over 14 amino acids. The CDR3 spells CASSRNRDTGELFF. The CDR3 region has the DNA TGTGCCAGCAGCCGAAACCGGGACACCGGGGAGCTGTTTTTT.